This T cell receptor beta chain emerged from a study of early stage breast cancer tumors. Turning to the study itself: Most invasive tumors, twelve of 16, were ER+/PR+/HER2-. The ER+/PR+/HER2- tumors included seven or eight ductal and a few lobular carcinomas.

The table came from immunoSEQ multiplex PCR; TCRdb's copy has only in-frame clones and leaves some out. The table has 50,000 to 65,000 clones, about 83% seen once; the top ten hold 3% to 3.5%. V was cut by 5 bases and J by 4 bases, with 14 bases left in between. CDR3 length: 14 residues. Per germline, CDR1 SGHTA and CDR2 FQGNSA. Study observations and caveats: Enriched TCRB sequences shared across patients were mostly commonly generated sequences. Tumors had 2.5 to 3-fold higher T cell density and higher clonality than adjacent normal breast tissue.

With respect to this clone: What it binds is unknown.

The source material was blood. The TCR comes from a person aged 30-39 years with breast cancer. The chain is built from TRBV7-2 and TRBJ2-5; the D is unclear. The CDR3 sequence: CASSLRGSLETQYF. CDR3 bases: TGTGCCAGCAGCCTCCGCGGTAGCCTAGAGACCCAGTACTTC.